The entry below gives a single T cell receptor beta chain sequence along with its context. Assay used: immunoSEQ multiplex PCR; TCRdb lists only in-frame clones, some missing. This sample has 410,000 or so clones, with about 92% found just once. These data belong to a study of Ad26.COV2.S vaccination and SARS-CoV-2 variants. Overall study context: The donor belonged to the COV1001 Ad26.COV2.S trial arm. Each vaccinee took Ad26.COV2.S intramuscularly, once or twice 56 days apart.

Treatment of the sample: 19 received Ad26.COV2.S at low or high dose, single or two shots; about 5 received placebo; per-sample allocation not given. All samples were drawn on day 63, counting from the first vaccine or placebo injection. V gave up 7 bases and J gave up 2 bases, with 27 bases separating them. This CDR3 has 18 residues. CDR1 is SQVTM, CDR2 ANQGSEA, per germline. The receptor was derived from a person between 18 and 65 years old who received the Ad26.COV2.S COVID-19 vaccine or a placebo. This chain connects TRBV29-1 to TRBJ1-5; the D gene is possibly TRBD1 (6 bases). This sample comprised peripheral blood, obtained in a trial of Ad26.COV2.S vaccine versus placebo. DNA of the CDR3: TGCAGCGCCTTAAACCGGGACAAAGCGAATTTGGGCAATCAGCCCCAGCATTTT. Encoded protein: CSALNRDKANLGNQPQHF.